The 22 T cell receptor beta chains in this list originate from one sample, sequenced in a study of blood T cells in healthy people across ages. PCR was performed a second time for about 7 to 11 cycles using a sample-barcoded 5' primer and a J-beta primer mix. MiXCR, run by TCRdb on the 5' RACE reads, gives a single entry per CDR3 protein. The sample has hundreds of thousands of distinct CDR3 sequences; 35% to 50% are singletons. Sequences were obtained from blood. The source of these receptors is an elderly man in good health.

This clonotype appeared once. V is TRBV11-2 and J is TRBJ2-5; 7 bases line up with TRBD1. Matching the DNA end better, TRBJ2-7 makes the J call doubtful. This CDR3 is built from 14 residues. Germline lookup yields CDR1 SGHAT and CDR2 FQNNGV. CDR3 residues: CASSRTGSRYEQYF. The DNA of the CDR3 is TGTGCCAGCAGCAGGACAGGTAGTCGGTACGAGCAGTACTTC.

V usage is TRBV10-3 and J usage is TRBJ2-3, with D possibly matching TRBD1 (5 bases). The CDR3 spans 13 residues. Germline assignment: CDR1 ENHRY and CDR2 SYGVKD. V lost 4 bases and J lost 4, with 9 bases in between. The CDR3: CAISGTSADTQYF. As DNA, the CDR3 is TGTGCCATCAGTGGGACAAGCGCAGATACGCAGTATTTT.

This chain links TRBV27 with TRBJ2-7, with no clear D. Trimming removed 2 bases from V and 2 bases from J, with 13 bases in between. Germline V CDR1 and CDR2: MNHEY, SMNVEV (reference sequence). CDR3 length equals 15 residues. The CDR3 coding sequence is TGTGCCAGCAGTTTAAAAGCCCCCTCCACCTACGAGCAGTACTTC. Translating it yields CASSLKAPSTYEQYF.

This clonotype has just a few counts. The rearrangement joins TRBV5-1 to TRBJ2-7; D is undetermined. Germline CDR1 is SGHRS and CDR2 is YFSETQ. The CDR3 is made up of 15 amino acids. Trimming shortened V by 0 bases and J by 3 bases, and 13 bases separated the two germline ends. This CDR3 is CASSLGAFTRYEQYF. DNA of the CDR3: TGCGCCAGCAGCTTGGGGGCATTTACCCGCTACGAGCAGTACTTC.

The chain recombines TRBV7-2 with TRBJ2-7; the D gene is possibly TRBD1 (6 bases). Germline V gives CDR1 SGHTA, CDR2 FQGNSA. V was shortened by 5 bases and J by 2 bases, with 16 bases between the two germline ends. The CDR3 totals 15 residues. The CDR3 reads CASSPRTAGPYEQYF. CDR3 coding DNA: TGTGCCAGCAGCCCGAGGACAGCCGGACCCTACGAGCAGTACTTC. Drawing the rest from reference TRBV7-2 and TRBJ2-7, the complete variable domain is GAGVSQSPSNKVTEKGKDVELRCDPISGHTALYWYRQSLGQGLEFLIYFQGNSAPDKSGLPSDRFSAERTGGSVSTLTIQRTQQEDSAVYLCASSPRTAGPYEQYFGPGTRLTVT.

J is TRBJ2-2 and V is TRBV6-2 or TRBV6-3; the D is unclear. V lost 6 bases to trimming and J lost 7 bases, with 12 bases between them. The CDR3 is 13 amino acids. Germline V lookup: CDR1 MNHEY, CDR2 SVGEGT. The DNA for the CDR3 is TGTGCCAGCAGCCCAGAAACGGGCGGGGAGCTGTTTTTT. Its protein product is CASSPETGGELFF.

Here the CDR3 DNA reads TGTGCCAGCAGCCAAGAGGGGGGGAGGGAGTTTGAGACCCAGTACTTC. This encodes CASSQEGGREFETQYF. This rearrangement joins TRBV4-2 to TRBJ2-5, with 7 bases fitting TRBD2. CDR3 length equals 16 residues. Germline V lookup: CDR1 LGHNA, CDR2 YNFKEQ. Unmatched junction bases numbered 9, after V lost 0 bases and J lost 5 bases.

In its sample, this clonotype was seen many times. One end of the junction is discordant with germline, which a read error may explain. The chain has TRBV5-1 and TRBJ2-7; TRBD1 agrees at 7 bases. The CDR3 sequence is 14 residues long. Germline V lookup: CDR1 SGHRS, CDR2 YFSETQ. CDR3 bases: TGTGCCAGCAGCTTAGTTACAGGGGCCTACGAGCAGTACTTC. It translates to CASSLVTGAYEQYF. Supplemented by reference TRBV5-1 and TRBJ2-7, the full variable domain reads KAGVTQTPRYLIKTRGQQVTLSCSPISGHRSVSWYQQTPGQGLQFLFEYFSETQRNKGNFPGRFSGRQFSNSRSEMNVSTLELGDSALYLCASSLVTGAYEQYFGPGTRLTVT.

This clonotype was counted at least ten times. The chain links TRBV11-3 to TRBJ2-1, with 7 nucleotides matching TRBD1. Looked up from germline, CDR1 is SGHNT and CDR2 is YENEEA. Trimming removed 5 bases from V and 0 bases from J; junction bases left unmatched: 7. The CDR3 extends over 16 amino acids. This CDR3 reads CASSPRQGFSYNEQFF. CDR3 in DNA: TGTGCCAGCAGCCCAAGACAGGGCTTCTCCTACAATGAGCAGTTCTTC.

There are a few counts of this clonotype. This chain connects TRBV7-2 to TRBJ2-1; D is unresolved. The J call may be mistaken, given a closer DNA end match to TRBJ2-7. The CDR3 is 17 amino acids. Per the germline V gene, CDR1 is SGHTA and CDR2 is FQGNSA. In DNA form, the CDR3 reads TGTGCCAGCAGCTTAGGGTTCTCGGGTACCGCCTACAATGAGCAGTACTTC. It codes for CASSLGFSGTAYNEQYF.

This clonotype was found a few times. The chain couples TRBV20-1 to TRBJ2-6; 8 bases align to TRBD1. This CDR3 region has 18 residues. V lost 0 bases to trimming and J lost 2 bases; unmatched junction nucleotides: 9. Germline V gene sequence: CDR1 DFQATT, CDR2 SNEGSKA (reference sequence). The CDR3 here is CSARDRQGFIPGANVLTF. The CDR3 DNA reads TGCAGTGCTAGAGATAGACAGGGGTTCATCCCTGGGGCCAACGTCCTGACTTTC.

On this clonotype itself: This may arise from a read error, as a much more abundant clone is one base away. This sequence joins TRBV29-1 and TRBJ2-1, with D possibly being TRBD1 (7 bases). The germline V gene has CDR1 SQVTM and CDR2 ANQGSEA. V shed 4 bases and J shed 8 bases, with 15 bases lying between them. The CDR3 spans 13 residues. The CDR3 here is CSVVRGPGDEQFF. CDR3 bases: TGCAGCGTTGTAAGGGGGCCGGGGGATGAGCAGTTCTTC.

The CDR3 nucleotides are TGTGCCAGCAGCCTCACCGGGACAGGGACAGATACGCAGTATTTT. Amino acids: CASSLTGTGTDTQYF. This chain uses TRBV7-2 with TRBJ2-3; 9 bases line up with TRBD1. Per the germline V gene, CDR1 is SGHTA and CDR2 is FQGNSA. CDR3 length: 15 residues. Unmatched junction bases numbered 6, after V lost 5 bases and J lost 3 bases.

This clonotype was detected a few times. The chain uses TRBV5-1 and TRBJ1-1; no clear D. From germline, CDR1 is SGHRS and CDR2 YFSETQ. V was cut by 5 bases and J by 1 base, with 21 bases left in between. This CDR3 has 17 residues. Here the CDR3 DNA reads TGCGCCAGCAGATTAGGTGGCCAGACGCAACCGAACACTGAAGCTTTCTTT. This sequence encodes CASRLGGQTQPNTEAFF.

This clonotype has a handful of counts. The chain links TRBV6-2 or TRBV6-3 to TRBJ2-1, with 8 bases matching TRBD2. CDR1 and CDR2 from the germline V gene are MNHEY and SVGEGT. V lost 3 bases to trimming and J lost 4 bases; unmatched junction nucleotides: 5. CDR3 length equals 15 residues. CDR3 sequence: CASSYTSGEYNEQFF. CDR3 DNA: TGTGCCAGCAGTTATACTAGCGGCGAGTACAATGAGCAGTTCTTC.

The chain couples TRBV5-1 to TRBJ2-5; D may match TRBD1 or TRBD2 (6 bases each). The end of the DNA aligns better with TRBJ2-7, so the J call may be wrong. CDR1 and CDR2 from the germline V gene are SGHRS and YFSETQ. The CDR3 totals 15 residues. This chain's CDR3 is CASSLVLGGHYEQYF. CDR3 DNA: TGCGCCAGCAGCTTGGTGCTCGGGGGCCACTACGAGCAGTACTTC.

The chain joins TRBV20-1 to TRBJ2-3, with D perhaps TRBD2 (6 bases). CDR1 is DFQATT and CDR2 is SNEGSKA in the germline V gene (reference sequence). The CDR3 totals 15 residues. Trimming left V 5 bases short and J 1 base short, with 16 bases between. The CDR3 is CSAEGTVRGTDTQYF. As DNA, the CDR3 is TGCAGTGCTGAGGGGACTGTTCGGGGCACAGATACGCAGTATTTT.

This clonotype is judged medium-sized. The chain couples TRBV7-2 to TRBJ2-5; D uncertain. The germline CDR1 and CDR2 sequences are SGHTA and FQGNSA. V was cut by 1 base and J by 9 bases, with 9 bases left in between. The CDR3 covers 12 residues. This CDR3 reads CASSLDGRSQYF. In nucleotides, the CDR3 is TGTGCCAGCAGCTTAGATGGCAGGTCCCAGTACTTC.

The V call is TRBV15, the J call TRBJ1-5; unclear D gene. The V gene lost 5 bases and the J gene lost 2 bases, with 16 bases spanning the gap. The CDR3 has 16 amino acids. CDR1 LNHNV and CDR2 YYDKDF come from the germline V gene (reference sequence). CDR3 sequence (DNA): TGTGCCACCAGCCCCAGATCCGGCAGCCGCAATCAGCCCCAGCATTTT. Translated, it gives CATSPRSGSRNQPQHF.

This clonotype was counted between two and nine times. CDR3 bases: TGTGCCAGCAGCCGGTCCGGGACAGATTTCTACGAGCAGTACTTC. It encodes CASSRSGTDFYEQYF. The chain joins TRBV3-1 to TRBJ2-7; the match to TRBD1 covers 7 bases. Germline V gene sequence: CDR1 LGHDT, CDR2 YNNKEL (reference sequence). J was trimmed by 3 bases and V by 4 bases; bases with no gene match: 9. This CDR3 has 15 residues.

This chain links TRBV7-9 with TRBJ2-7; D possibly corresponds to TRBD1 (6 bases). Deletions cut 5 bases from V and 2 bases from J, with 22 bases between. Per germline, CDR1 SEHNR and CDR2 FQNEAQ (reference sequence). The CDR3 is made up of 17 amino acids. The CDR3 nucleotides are TGTGCCAGCAGCCGACCACCGGGACACAATCCCCCCTACGAGCAGTACTTC. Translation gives CASSRPPGHNPPYEQYF.

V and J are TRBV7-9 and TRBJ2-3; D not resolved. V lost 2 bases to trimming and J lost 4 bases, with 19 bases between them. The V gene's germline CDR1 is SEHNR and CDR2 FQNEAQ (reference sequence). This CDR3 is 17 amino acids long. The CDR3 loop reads CASSLYGLGPQADTQYF. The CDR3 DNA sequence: TGTGCCAGCAGCTTATATGGCCTAGGACCCCAGGCAGATACGCAGTATTTT.